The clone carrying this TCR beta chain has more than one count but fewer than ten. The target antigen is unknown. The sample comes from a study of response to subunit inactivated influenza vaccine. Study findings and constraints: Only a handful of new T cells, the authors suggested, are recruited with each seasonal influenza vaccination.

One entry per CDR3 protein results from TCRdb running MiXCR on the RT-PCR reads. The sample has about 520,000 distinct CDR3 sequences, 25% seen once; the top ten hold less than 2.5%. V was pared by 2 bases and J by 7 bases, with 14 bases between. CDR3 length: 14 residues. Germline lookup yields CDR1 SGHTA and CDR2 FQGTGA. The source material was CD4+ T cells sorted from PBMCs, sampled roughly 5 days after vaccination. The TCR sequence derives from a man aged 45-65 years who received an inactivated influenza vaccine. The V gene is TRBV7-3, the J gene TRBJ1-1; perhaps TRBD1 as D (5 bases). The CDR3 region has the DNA TGTGCCAGCAGCTTAGGGGGGAGGAGGGATGAAGCTTTCTTT. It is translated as CASSLGGRRDEAFF.